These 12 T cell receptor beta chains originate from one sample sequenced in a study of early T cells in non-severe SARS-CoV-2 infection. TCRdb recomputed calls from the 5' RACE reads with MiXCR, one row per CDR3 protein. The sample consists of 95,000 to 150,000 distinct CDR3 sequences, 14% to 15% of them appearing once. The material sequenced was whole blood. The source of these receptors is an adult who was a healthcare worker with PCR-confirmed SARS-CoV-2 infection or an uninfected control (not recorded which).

The chain's CDR3 is CASSQDRYGSYEQYF. The CDR3, as DNA: TGTGCCAGCAGCCAAGATCGGTATGGGTCCTACGAGCAGTACTTC. The J gene is TRBJ2-7, the V gene TRBV3-1; D is undetermined. Looked up from germline, CDR1 is LGHDT and CDR2 is YNNKEL (reference sequence). With 0 bases removed from V and 1 base from J, the gap between germline ends came to 10 bases. The length of the CDR3 is 15 residues.

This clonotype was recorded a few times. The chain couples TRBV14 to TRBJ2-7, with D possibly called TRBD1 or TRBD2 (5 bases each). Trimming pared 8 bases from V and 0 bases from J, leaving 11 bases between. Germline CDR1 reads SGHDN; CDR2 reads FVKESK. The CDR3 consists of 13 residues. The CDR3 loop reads CASRDPNSYEQYF. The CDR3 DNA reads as TGTGCCAGCCGGGACCCCAACTCCTACGAGCAGTACTTC.

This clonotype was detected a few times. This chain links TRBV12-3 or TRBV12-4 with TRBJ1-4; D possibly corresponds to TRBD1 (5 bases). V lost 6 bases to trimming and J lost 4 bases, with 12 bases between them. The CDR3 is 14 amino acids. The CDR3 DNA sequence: TGTGCCAGCAGCCAGACGGGGCTTAATGAAAAACTGTTTTTT. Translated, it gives CASSQTGLNEKLFF.

CDR3: CASSAHESGFDKVYEQFF. CDR3 in DNA: TGTGCCAGCAGCGCCCACGAGAGCGGATTTGACAAGGTCTATGAGCAGTTCTTC. This chain connects TRBV9 to TRBJ2-1; a possible D gene is TRBD2 (5 bases). Trimming removed 3 bases from V and 8 bases from J, with 27 bases in between. Germline V gene sequence: CDR1 SGDLS, CDR2 YYNGEE. The CDR3 totals 18 residues. Based on the CDR3 plus reference TRBV9 and TRBJ2-1, the full variable domain is DSGVTQTPKHLITATGQRVTLRCSPRSGDLSVYWYQQSLDQGLQFLIQYYNGEERAKGNILERFSAQQFPDLHSELNLSSLELGDSALYFCASSAHESGFDKVYEQFFGPGTRLTVL.

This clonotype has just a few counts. Here the CDR3 reads CASTASLNTGELFF. CDR3 DNA sequence: TGCGCCAGCACAGCAAGTCTCAACACCGGGGAGCTGTTTTTT. The V call is TRBV10-1, the J call TRBJ2-2; D not certain. CDR1 is WNHNN, CDR2 SYGVQD, per germline (reference sequence). Trimming took off 7 bases at V and 2 bases at J, with 11 bases between the two ends. This CDR3 spans 14 amino acids.

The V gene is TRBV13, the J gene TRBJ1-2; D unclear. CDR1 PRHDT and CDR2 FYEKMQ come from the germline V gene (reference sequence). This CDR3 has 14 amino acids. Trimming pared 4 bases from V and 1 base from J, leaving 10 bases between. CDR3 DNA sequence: TGTGCCAGCAGCTCGCGGACGGTTAACTATGGCTACACCTTC. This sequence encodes CASSSRTVNYGYTF.

The CDR3 protein is CASSLVVAGTYEQYF. The CDR3 DNA follows: TGTGCCAGCAGCTTAGTCGTAGCGGGGACCTACGAGCAGTACTTC. This sequence joins TRBV7-2 and TRBJ2-7; 8 nucleotides line up with TRBD2. The germline CDR1 and CDR2 sequences are SGHTA and FQGNSA. This CDR3 comprises 15 residues. The trim removed 1 base at V and 2 bases at J, leaving 4 bases unmatched.

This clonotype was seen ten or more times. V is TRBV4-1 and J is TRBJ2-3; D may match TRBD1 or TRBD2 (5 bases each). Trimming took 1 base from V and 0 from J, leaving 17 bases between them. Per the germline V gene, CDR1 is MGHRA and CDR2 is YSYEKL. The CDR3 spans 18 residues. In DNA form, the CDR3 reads TGCGCCAGCAGCCAAGTTAAGGGGACCATGCCTAGCACAGATACGCAGTATTTT. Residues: CASSQVKGTMPSTDTQYF.

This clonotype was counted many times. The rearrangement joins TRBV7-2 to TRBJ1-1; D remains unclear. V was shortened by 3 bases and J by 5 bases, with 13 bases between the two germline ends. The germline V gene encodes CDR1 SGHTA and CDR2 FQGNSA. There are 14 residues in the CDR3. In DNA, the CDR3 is TGTGCCAGCAGCTTGCCCCTGGGTCCAACTGAAGCTTTCTTT. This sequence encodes CASSLPLGPTEAFF.

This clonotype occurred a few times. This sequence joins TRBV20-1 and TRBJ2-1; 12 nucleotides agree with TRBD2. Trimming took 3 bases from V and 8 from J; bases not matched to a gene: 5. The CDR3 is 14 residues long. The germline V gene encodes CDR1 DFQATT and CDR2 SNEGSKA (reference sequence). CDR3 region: CSARNLAGGDEQFF. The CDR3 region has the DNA TGCAGTGCTAGGAATCTAGCGGGGGGGGATGAGCAGTTCTTC.

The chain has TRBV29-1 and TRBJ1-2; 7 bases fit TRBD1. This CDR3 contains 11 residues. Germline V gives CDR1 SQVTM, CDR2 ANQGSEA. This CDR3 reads CSTGENYGYTF. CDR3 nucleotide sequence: TGCAGTACAGGGGAGAACTATGGCTACACCTTC.

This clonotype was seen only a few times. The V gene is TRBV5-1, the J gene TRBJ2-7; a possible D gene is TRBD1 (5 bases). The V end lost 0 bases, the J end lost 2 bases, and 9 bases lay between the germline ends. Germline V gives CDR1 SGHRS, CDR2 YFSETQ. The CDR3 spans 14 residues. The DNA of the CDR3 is TGCGCCAGCAGCTTGGCAGACAGCCCCTACGAGCAGTACTTC. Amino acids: CASSLADSPYEQYF.